This T cell receptor beta chain was found in a study of CD8 T cells in ankylosing spondylitis. Overall study results and limits: Disease-linked clones reportedly showed significant enrichment in matched ankylosing spondylitis synovial fluid. Clones that were linked to disease were CD8+ and were relatively rare in peripheral blood. Apparently characteristic of ankylosing spondylitis blood was a TCR beta motif (about 8 highly homologous variants).

With respect to this clonotype: The target antigen is unknown.

CDR1 and CDR2 from the germline V gene are SGHRS and YFSETQ. CDR3 length: 14 amino acids. V was clipped by 4 bases and J by 6 bases, with 13 bases between them. Scientists made TCR beta libraries using quantitative 5'-RACE with molecular barcodes. TCRdb re-analysed the 5' RACE reads in MiXCR, keeping a single row per CDR3 protein. The sample has 200,000 to 250,000 distinct CDR3 sequences; roughly 10% are singletons. The TCR comes from a male donor with ankylosing spondylitis or in good health (not recorded which). Sequencing was performed on blood, either unsorted or a sorted T cell fraction (not recorded which). The V gene is TRBV5-1, the J gene TRBJ2-2, with D hard to call. The CDR3 DNA reads as TGCGCCAGCAGCACGGGCCAAGGATCCGGGGAGCTGTTTTTT. This sequence encodes CASSTGQGSGELFF.